Presented here are 14 T cell receptor beta chains from one specimen sequenced in a study of blood T cell repertoires in COVID-19. Measured with immunoSEQ multiplex PCR; TCRdb has only the in-frame clones, and not every one. The profile shows some 190,000 clones, about 85% of them singletons. The specimen sequenced was peripheral blood. All receptors come from a young man with acute or convalescent COVID-19.

This clone is a singleton in its sample. The V and J genes are TRBV6-5 and TRBJ1-3, with a weak D call TRBD1 (6 bases). CDR3 length: 15 residues. The V gene's germline CDR1 is MNHEY and CDR2 SVGAGI. V was clipped by 6 bases and J by 4 bases, with 16 bases between them. CDR3 protein: CASSRIGGQGNTIYF. DNA of the CDR3: TGTGCCAGCAGCCGGATCGGGGGGCAAGGAAACACCATATATTTT.

The rearrangement links TRBV7-3 to TRBJ1-3; D is possibly TRBD1 (6 bases). Germline V gene sequence: CDR1 SGHTA, CDR2 FQGTGA. Trimming took off 4 bases at V and 3 bases at J, with 19 bases between the two ends. CDR3 length: 17 residues. CDR3 in amino acids: CASSSERSQGCGNTIYF. CDR3 DNA sequence: TGTGCCAGCAGCTCGGAAAGGTCGCAGGGGTGTGGAAACACCATATATTTT.

The gene calls are TRBV10-2 and TRBJ1-4; D gene ambiguous. With 8 bases removed from V and 8 bases from J, the gap between germline ends came to 12 bases. The CDR3 is 12 residues long. CDR1 and CDR2 (germline): WSHSY, SAAADI. The CDR3 is CASLGELEKLFF. In DNA form, the CDR3 reads TGCGCCAGCCTAGGAGAGCTCGAAAAACTGTTTTTT.

CDR3 sequence (DNA): TGTGCCAGTAGTATATTAAGCGGGGGGTTAGCCGGGGAGCTGTTTTTT. It encodes CASSILSGGLAGELFF. The chain is built from TRBV19 and TRBJ2-2; 9 positions agree with TRBD2. Germline trimming cut 2 bases from V and 6 bases from J; bases unmatched to any gene: 7. The CDR3 covers 16 residues. Looked up from germline, CDR1 is LNHDA and CDR2 is SQIVND (reference sequence).

The rearrangement uses TRBV19 and TRBJ1-1; D call uncertain. V dropped 7 bases and J dropped 0 bases, with 12 bases sitting between them. Germline CDR1 LNHDA, CDR2 SQIVND (reference sequence). The CDR3 has 14 residues. Written as DNA, the CDR3 is TGTGCCAGTACCTCATCTTGGCTGAACACTGAAGCTTTCTTT. Amino acids: CASTSSWLNTEAFF.

In this sample, this clone turned up once. The J gene is TRBJ1-5, the V gene TRBV9, with TRBD1 matching 7 bases. The V and J ends lost 0 bases and 4 bases, in that order; junction bases with no gene match: 10. The CDR3 totals 17 residues. The germline V gene encodes CDR1 SGDLS and CDR2 YYNGEE. DNA for the CDR3: TGTGCCAGCAGCGTAGGGTCTGGACAGGAGGCTAATCAGCCCCAGCATTTT. This sequence encodes CASSVGSGQEANQPQHF. The entire variable domain, with the rest obtained from reference TRBV9 and TRBJ1-5, is as follows: DSGVTQTPKHLITATGQRVTLRCSPRSGDLSVYWYQQSLDQGLQFLIQYYNGEERAKGNILERFSAQQFPDLHSELNLSSLELGDSALYFCASSVGSGQEANQPQHFGDGTRLSIL.

The chain recombines TRBV27 with TRBJ2-7; 7 bases match TRBD2. Germline V gives CDR1 MNHEY, CDR2 SMNVEV (reference sequence). This CDR3 contains 15 residues. Trimming at V came to 3 bases and at J to 3 bases, leaving 8 bases not matched to a gene. Here the CDR3 reads CASSFALAADYEQYF. The CDR3 DNA follows: TGTGCCAGCAGTTTCGCCCTAGCGGCTGACTACGAGCAGTACTTC.

The chain carries TRBV27 and TRBJ2-7, with a tentative D call TRBD1 (5 bases). This CDR3 region has 12 residues. Germline loops: CDR1 MNHEY, CDR2 SMNVEV (reference sequence). The ends were cut back, 6 bases at V and 5 bases at J, with 11 bases in the middle. CDR3 sequence: CASSERGNEQYF. Here the CDR3 DNA reads TGTGCCAGCAGCGAAAGGGGCAACGAGCAGTACTTC.

The chain joins TRBV10-2 to TRBJ2-1, with a weak D call TRBD2 (6 bases). The CDR3 has 13 amino acids. Trimming cost V 6 bases and J 6 bases, with 12 bases left between them. Per germline, CDR1 WSHSY and CDR2 SAAADI. CDR3 region: CASSGTSGNEQFF. The CDR3 DNA follows: TGCGCCAGCAGCGGGACTTCAGGCAATGAGCAGTTCTTC.

This clone was counted a few times. The J gene is TRBJ2-7, the V gene TRBV19; a possible D gene is TRBD1 (5 bases). Germline V lookup: CDR1 LNHDA, CDR2 SQIVND (reference sequence). Trimming took off 3 bases at V and 6 bases at J, with 15 bases between the two ends. The length of the CDR3 is 14 residues. The CDR3 loop is CASSISQGTVEQYF. The CDR3 bases are TGTGCCAGTAGTATCTCCCAGGGCACGGTCGAGCAGTACTTC.

The chain employs TRBV18 and TRBJ2-1; tentatively, D is TRBD2 (5 bases). The CDR3 is made up of 15 amino acids. CDR1 and CDR2 from the germline V gene are KGHSH and LQKENI. Between the trimmed V and J ends, which lost 0 bases and 5 bases, there was a span of 11 bases. The CDR3 loop reads CASSPPGREHNEQFF. The CDR3 DNA reads as TGTGCCAGCTCACCACCGGGCCGGGAACACAATGAGCAGTTCTTC.

The V call is TRBV28, the J call TRBJ1-2, with TRBD1 matching 10 bases. The V gene end was trimmed by 11 bases and the J gene end by 7 bases; junction bases not matched to a gene: 7. The CDR3 length is 12 residues. CDR1 and CDR2 from the germline V gene are MDHEN and SYDVKM. The CDR3 region is CAVLRQGAGYTF. CDR3 in DNA: TGTGCCGTCCTAAGACAGGGGGCTGGCTACACCTTC.

This clone was seen a single time. The same CDR3 can be traced to other DNA sequences in this sample. This chain links TRBV2 with TRBJ2-7; D perhaps matches TRBD1 (7 bases). This CDR3 contains 13 residues. V gave up 4 bases and J gave up 3 bases, with 10 bases separating them. From germline, CDR1 is SNHLY and CDR2 FYNNEI. DNA for the CDR3: TGTGCCAGCAGTGGACAGGGAGGCTACGAGCAGTACTTC. This encodes CASSGQGGYEQYF.

This clone was counted between two and nine times. This chain links TRBV2 with TRBJ1-3; TRBD1 matches at 7 bases. The length of the CDR3 is 14 residues. The V segment lost 6 bases and the J segment 0 bases; nucleotides outside the gene matches: 2. The germline V gene encodes CDR1 SNHLY and CDR2 FYNNEI. The CDR3 here is CASSRDSSGNTIYF. For the CDR3, the DNA is TGTGCCAGCAGCCGGGACAGCTCTGGAAACACCATATATTTT.